The source of this TCR beta chain is a study of control samples from healthy donors and cancer patients (dated by TCRdb to 2019 to 2021). Library creation used the immunoSEQ multiplex PCR assay. Held by TCRdb, this immuneACCESS table contains in-frame sequences only and omits some clones. Under half of the omission traces to an unresolved V gene where checked; the cause of the rest is unknown. The sample table includes about 200,000 clones. The ten largest clones represent roughly 2% of the sample. Concerning this clone: Its antigen is currently not known.

Via the germline V gene (reference sequence), CDR1 is SEHNR and CDR2 FQNEAQ. Measured from the cysteine to the phenylalanine, the CDR3 is 13 residues long. Only the CDR3 part of the read is kept: 39 bases, read in frame from the first base. The junction shows trimming of 3 bases on V and 2 bases on J, plus 7 bases between the germline ends. The rearranged segments are TRBV7-9 and TRBJ1-2; the D gene is unclear. Sequenced input: blood. This clonotype was obtained from a woman in her 30s in good health. The encoded CDR3 is CASSLEGNYGYTF. In nucleotide form, the sequence is TGTGCCAGCAGCTTGGAAGGGAACTATGGCTACACCTTC.